This is a list of T cell receptor beta chains from one sample in a study of T cell repertoires in cytomegalovirus infection. TCRdb called the reads again in MiXCR, with one record for every CDR3 protein. In the table there are roughly 630,000 distinct CDR3 sequences, roughly a quarter of which are singletons. The specimen sequenced was CD8+ T cells from PBMCs. These receptors were obtained from a human donor in good health (CMV status not recorded). Some clones in this sample may be carry-over from other donors' samples. Each CDR3 is given with its conserved first and last residue.

J	V	CDR3
TRBJ1-1	TRBV7-9	CASSFPGVTEAFF
TRBJ2-5	TRBV12-5	CASGTSSGGRETQYF
TRBJ1-1	TRBV7-9	CASSLAWTGSTFF
TRBJ1-2	TRBV12-5	CASAHPSGTGTRGYTF
TRBJ2-3	TRBV4-3	CASSQEVARLNTDTQYF
TRBJ1-2	TRBV6-6	CASSYSEGTVYGYTF
TRBJ2-3	TRBV11-2	CASSLRLSTDTQYF
TRBJ1-2	TRBV6-2/TRBV6-3	CASTDPGGDDGYTF
TRBJ1-6	TRBV12-3/TRBV12-4	CASSLKRENSPLHF
TRBJ2-1	TRBV12-5	CASGLSGNEQFF
TRBJ2-7	TRBV7-9	CASSSRHYRGEYYEQYF
TRBJ1-3	TRBV10-3	CAISDEVYRDLDGNTIYF
TRBJ2-7	TRBV5-4	CASLWGDRVFSYEQYF
TRBJ2-2	TRBV29-1	CSYTLRRELFF
TRBJ1-3	TRBV12-3/TRBV12-4	CVSTPTGRGNTIYF
TRBJ1-6	TRBV28	CASSPLRVGSPLHF